These 6 T cell receptor beta chains came from one sample sequenced in a study of blood T cells in healthy people across ages. Primed by a sample-barcoded 5' primer and a J-beta primer mix, a second PCR proceeded for about 7 to 11 cycles. TCRdb passed the 5' RACE reads through MiXCR, listing each CDR3 protein once. The sample shows around 1,700,000 distinct CDR3 sequences, 28% of them seen only once. The sample consisted of blood. The receptors shown here come from a woman aged 30 to 39 in good health.

This clonotype was seen many times. The chain joins TRBV9 to TRBJ2-1; D possibly corresponds to TRBD2 (6 bases). Trimming pared 3 bases from V and 5 bases from J, leaving 15 bases between. Germline CDR1 is SGDLS and CDR2 is YYNGEE. The CDR3 length is 15 residues. In DNA form, the CDR3 reads TGTGCCAGCAGCGAGGCGGGACTCACCGACAATGAGCAGTTCTTC. Amino acid sequence: CASSEAGLTDNEQFF.

This clonotype was observed many times. The chain couples TRBV4-3 to TRBJ1-2; the match to TRBD1 covers 7 bases. V was clipped by 0 bases and J by 3 bases; unmatched bases: 4. This CDR3 is built from 15 residues. The V gene's germline CDR1 is LGHNA and CDR2 YSLEER. The CDR3 DNA reads TGCGCCAGCAGCCAAGAGGTACAGGGGCACTATGGCTACACCTTC. Translated: CASSQEVQGHYGYTF.

This clonotype came up once. The chain combines TRBV4-2 with TRBJ2-2; either TRBD1 or TRBD2 may supply D (5 bases each). Germline CDR1 is LGHNA and CDR2 is YNFKEQ. The V end lost 0 bases, the J end lost 0 bases, and 8 bases lay between the germline ends. The CDR3 sequence is 16 residues long. Written as DNA, the CDR3 is TGTGCCAGCAGCCAAGATGGGGGAGCGAACACCGGGGAGCTGTTTTTT. This codes for CASSQDGGANTGELFF.

This clonotype has just one count. This may stem from a read error, because a much larger clone lies one nucleotide away. The chain uses TRBV5-1 and TRBJ2-1, with D perhaps TRBD1 or TRBD2 (5 bases each). The CDR3 extends over 17 amino acids. CDR1 and CDR2 from the germline V gene are SGHRS and YFSETQ. Trimming cost V 7 bases and J 0 bases, with 20 bases left between them. DNA for the CDR3: TGCGCCAGCCGAAGGGACCGACAGTTCCCCTCCTACAATGAGCAGTTCTTC. Its protein is CASRRDRQFPSYNEQFF. Based on the CDR3 plus reference TRBV5-1 and TRBJ2-1, the full variable domain is KAGVTQTPRYLIKTRGQQVTLSCSPISGHRSVSWYQQTPGQGLQFLFEYFSETQRNKGNFPGRFSGRQFSNSRSEMNVSTLELGDSALYLCASRRDRQFPSYNEQFFGPGTRLTVL.

In this sample, this clonotype turned up a few times. The gene calls are TRBV10-3 and TRBJ2-7; maybe TRBD2 (6 bases). V was trimmed by 4 bases and J by 1 base, leaving 11 bases between them. Germline values: CDR1 ENHRY, CDR2 SYGVKD. The CDR3 covers 14 residues. The chain's CDR3 is CAISAKGLSYEQYF. In DNA form, the CDR3 reads TGTGCCATCAGTGCCAAGGGACTTTCCTACGAGCAGTACTTC.

The V and J genes are TRBV20-1 and TRBJ2-5; TRBD2 matches at 7 bases. The CDR3 is made up of 13 amino acids. Germline V CDR1 and CDR2: DFQATT, SNEGSKA (reference sequence). V lost 5 bases and J lost 3; bases outside the gene matches: 6. For the CDR3, the DNA is TGCAGTGCTCATAGACTAGCCGAAGAGACCCAGTACTTC. Translating it yields CSAHRLAEETQYF.